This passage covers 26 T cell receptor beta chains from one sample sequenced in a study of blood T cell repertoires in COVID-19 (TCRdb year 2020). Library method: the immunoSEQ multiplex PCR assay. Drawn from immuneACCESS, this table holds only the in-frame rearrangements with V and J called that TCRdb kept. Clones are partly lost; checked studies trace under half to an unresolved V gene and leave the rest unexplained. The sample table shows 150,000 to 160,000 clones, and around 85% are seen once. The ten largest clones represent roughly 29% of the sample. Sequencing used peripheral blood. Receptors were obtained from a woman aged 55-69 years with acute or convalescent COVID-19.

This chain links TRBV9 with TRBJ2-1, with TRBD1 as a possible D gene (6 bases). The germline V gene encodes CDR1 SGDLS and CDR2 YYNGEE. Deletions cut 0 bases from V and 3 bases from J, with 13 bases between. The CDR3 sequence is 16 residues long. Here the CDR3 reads CASSVVGNRVYNEQFF. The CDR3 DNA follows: TGTGCCAGCAGCGTAGTGGGGAACAGGGTCTACAATGAGCAGTTCTTC.

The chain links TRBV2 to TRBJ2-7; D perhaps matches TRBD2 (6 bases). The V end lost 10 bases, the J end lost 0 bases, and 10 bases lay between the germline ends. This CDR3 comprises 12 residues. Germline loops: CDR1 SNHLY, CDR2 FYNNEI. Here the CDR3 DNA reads TGTGCCATCCGGGAGAGCTCCTACGAGCAGTACTTC. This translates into CAIRESSYEQYF.

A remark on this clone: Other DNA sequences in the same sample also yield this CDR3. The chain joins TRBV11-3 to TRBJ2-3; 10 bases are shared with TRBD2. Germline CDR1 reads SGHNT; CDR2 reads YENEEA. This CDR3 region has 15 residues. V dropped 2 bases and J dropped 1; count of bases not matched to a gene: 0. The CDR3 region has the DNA TGTGCCAGCAGCTTAACTAGCGGGGGCACAGATACGCAGTATTTT. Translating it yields CASSLTSGGTDTQYF.

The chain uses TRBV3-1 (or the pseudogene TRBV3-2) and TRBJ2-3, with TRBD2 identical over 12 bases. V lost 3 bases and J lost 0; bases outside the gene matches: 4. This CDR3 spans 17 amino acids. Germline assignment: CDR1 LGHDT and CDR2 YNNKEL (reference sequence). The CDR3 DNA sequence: TGTGCCAGCAGCCATACTAGCGGGGGGCCTAGCACAGATACGCAGTATTTT. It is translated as CASSHTSGGPSTDTQYF.

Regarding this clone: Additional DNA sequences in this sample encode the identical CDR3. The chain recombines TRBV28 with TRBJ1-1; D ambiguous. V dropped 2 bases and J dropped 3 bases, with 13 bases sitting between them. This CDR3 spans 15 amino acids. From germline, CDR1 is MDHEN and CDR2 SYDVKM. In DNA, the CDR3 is TGTGCCAGCAGTTTACGCACGGTTGGTTACACTGAAGCTTTCTTT. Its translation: CASSLRTVGYTEAFF.

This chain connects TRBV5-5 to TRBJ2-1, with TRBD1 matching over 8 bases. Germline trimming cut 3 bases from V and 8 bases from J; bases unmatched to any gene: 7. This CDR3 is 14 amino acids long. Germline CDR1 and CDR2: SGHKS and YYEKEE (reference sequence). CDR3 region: CASSSQPGGHEQFF. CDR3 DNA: TGTGCCAGCAGCTCCCAACCAGGGGGCCATGAGCAGTTCTTC.

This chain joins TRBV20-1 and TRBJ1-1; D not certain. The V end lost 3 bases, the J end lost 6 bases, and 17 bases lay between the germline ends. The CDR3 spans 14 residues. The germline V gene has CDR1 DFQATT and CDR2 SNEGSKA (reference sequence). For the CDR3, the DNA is TGCAGTGCTAGTAAGGTTGAGGGATCAGCTGAAGCTTTCTTT. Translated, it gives CSASKVEGSAEAFF.

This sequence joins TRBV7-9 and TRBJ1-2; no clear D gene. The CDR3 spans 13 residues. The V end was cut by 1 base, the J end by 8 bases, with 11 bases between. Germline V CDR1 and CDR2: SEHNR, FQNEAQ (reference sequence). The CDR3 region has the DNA TGTGCCAGCAGCTTAGGACTGATCGGCGGCTACACCTTC. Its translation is CASSLGLIGGYTF.

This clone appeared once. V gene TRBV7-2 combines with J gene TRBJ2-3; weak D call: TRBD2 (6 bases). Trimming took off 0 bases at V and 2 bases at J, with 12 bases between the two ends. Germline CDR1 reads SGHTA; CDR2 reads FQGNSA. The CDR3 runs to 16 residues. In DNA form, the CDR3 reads TGTGCCAGCAGCTTAGCTAGTAGCGGTGACACAGATACGCAGTATTTT. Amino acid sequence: CASSLASSGDTDTQYF.

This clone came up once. CDR3 sequence (DNA): TGCGCCAGCAGCTTGTTTTACAGTTCCAAAGAGACCCAGTACTTC. It yields the protein CASSLFYSSKETQYF. This chain joins TRBV5-1 and TRBJ2-5; D is unresolved. This CDR3 region has 15 residues. Per the germline V gene, CDR1 is SGHRS and CDR2 is YFSETQ. V lost 1 base to trimming and J lost 3 bases, with 13 bases between them.

CDR3 protein: CATSRDSRQTGYTF. CDR3 nucleotides: TGTGCCACCAGCAGAGATTCTCGACAGACCGGCTACACCTTC. The J gene is TRBJ1-2, the V gene TRBV15; D might be TRBD1 (5 bases). Trimming removed 0 bases from V and 8 bases from J, with 13 bases in between. This CDR3 contains 14 residues. CDR1 and CDR2 (germline): LNHNV, YYDKDF (reference sequence). The entire variable domain, with the rest obtained from reference TRBV15 and TRBJ1-2, is as follows: DAMVIQNPRYQVTQFGKPVTLSCSQTLNHNVMYWYQQKSSQAPKLLFHYYDKDFNNEADTPDNFQSRRPNTSFCFLDIRSPGLGDTAMYLCATSRDSRQTGYTFGSGTRLTVV.

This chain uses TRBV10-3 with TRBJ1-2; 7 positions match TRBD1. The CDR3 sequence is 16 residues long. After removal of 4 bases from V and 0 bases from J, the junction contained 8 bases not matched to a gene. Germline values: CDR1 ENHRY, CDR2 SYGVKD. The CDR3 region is CAISAATGQANYGYTF. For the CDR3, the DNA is TGTGCCATCAGTGCCGCGACAGGGCAAGCTAACTATGGCTACACCTTC.

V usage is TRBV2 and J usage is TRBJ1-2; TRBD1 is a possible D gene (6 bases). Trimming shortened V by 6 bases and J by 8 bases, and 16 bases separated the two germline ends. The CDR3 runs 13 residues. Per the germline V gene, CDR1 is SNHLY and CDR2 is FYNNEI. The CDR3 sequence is CASRGNTGFGYTF. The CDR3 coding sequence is TGTGCCAGCAGGGGGAACACAGGGTTCGGCTACACCTTC.

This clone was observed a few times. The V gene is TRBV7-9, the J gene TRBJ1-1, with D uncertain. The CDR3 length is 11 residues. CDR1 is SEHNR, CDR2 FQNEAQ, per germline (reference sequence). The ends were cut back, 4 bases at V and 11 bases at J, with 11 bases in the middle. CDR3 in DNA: TGTGCCAGCAGCTCCCCGGCGGGTGCTTTCTTT. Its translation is CASSSPAGAFF.

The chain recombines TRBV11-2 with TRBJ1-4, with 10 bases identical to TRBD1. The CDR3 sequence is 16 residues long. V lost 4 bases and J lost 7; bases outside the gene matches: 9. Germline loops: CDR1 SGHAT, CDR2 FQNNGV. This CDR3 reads CASSSRTGGSGEKLFF. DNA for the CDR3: TGTGCCAGCAGCTCCAGGACAGGGGGAAGTGGTGAAAAACTGTTTTTT.

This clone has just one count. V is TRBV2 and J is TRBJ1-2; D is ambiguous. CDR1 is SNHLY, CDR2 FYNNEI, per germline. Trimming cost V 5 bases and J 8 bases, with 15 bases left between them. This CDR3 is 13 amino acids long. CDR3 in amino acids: CASSPNAVLGYTF. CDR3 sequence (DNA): TGTGCCAGCAGTCCTAATGCGGTCCTAGGCTACACCTTC.

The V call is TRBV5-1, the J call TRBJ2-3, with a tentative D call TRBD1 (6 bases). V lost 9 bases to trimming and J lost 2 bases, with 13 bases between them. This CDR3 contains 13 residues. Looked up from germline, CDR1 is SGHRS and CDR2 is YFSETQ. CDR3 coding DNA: TGCGCCACAGGGAAGGGGGACACAGATACGCAGTATTTT. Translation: CATGKGDTDTQYF.

The DNA for the CDR3 is TGTGCCAGCACCCCCGGAACTAATAACTATGGCTACACCTTC. Protein: CASTPGTNNYGYTF. This chain links TRBV27 with TRBJ1-2; D not resolved. Per germline, CDR1 MNHEY and CDR2 SMNVEV (reference sequence). V shed 7 bases and J shed 1 base, with 13 bases lying between them. This CDR3 has 14 amino acids.

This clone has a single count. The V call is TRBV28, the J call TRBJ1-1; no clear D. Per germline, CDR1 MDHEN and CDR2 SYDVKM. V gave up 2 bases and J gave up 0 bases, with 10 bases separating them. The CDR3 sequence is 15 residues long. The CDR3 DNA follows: TGTGCCAGCAGTTTAGGCGGGTCGCTGAACACTGAAGCTTTCTTT. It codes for CASSLGGSLNTEAFF.

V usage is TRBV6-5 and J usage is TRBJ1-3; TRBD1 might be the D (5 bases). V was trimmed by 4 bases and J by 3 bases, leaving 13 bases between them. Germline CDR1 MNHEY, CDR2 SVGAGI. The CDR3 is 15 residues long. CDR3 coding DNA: TGTGCCAGCAGTTCCGGCGCAAGGGGTGGAAACACCATATATTTT. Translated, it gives CASSSGARGGNTIYF.

The DNA of the CDR3 is TGTGCCAGCAGTGAAGTGATTTCTAGCGGGGGGACCCGGGGGACCCAGTACTTC. As protein: CASSEVISSGGTRGTQYF. The V gene is TRBV6-1, the J gene TRBJ2-5; 11 nucleotides align to TRBD2. Per the germline V gene, CDR1 is MNHNS and CDR2 is SASEGT. This CDR3 contains 18 residues. J lost 7 bases, V lost 1 base, and 14 bases had no gene match.

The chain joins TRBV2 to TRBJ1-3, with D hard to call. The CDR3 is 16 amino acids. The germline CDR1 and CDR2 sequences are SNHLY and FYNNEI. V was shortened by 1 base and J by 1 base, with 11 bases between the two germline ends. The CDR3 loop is CASSEVGGISGNTIYF. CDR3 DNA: TGTGCCAGCAGTGAAGTTGGAGGGATATCTGGAAACACCATATATTTT.

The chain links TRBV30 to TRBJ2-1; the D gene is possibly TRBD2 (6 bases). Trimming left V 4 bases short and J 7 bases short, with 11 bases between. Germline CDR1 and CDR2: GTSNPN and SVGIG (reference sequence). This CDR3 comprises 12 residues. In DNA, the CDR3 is TGTGCCTGGAACGGGGGATGGAATGAGCAGTTCTTC. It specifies CAWNGGWNEQFF.

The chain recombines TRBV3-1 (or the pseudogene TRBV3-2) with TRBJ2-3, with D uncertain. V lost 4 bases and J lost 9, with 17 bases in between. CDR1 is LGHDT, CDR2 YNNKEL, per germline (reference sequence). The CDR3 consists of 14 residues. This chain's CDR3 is CASSLIATAATQYF. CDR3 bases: TGTGCCAGCAGCCTCATAGCTACGGCGGCGACGCAGTATTTT.

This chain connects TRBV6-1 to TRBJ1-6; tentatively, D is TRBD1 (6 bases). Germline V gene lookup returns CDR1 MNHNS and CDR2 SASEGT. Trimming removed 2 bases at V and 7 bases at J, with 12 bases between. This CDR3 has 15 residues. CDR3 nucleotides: TGTGCCAGCAGTGAACGGGGGGCTCGGAATTCACCCCTCCACTTT. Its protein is CASSERGARNSPLHF.

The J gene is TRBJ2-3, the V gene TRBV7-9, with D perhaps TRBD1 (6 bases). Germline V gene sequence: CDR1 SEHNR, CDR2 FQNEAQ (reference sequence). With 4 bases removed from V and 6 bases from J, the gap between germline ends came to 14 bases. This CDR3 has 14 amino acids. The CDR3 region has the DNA TGTGCCAGCAGCTCCGTTTACAGGGTTGATACGCAGTATTTT. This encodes CASSSVYRVDTQYF.